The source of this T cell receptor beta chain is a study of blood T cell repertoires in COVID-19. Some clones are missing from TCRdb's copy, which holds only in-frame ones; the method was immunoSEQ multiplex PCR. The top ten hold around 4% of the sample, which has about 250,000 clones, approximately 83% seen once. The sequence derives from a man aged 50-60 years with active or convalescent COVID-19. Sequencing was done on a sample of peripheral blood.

The CDR3 region is CASSSDSPNEQFF. Here the CDR3 DNA reads TGCGCCAGCAGCTCAGACTCCCCCAATGAGCAGTTCTTC. The chain recombines TRBV5-1 with TRBJ2-1; D is unresolved. Trimming cost V 3 bases and J 6 bases, with 10 bases left between them. The germline CDR1 and CDR2 sequences are SGHRS and YFSETQ. There are 13 residues in the CDR3.